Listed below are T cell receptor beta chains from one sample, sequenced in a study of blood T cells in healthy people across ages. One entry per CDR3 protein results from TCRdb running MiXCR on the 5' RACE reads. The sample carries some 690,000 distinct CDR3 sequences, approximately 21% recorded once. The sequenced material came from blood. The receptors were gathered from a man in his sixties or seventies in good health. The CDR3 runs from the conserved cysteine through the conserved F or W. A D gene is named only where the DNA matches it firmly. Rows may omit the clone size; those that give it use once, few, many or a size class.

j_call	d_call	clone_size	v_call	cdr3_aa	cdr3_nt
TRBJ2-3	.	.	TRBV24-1	CATSDAGQSTDTQYF	TGTGCCACCAGTGACGCGGGACAGAGCACAGATACGCAGTATTTT
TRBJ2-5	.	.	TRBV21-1	CASSNRGGEETQYF	TGTGCCAGCAGCAACAGGGGTGGAGAAGAGACCCAGTACTTC
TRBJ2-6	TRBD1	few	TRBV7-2	CASSSKTGTGANVLTF	TGTGCCAGCAGCTCAAAGACAGGGACCGGGGCCAACGTCCTGACTTTC
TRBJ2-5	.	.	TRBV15	CAPKRTQYF	TGTGCCCCTAAGAGGACCCAGTACTTC
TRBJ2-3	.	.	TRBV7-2	CASSLAVGNTDTQYF	TGTGCCAGCAGCTTAGCAGTGGGGAACACAGATACGCAGTATTTT
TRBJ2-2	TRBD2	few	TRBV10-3	CAISERASGPNTGELFF	TGTGCCATCAGTGAAAGGGCTAGCGGGCCGAACACCGGGGAGCTGTTTTTT
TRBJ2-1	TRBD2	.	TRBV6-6	CASSYPPSGGYNEQFF	TGTGCCAGCAGTTACCCGCCTAGCGGGGGATACAATGAGCAGTTCTTC
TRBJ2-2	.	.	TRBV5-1	CASSLLADRNTGELFF	TGCGCCAGCAGCTTGCTCGCTGACAGGAATACCGGGGAGCTGTTTTTT
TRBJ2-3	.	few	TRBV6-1	CASSERVGYTQYF	TGTGCCAGCAGTGAGCGCGTAGGGTATACGCAGTATTTT
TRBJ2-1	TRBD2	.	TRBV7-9	CASRGGGGVQFF	TGTGCCAGCAGGGGCGGGGGGGGAGTGCAGTTCTTC
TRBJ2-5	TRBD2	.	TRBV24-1	CATSDGVAGDWGTQYF	TGTGCCACCAGTGACGGAGTAGCGGGAGATTGGGGGACCCAGTACTTC
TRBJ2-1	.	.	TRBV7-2	CASSDRGTNEQFF	TGTGCCAGCAGCGATCGGGGCACCAATGAGCAGTTCTTC
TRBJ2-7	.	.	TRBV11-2	CASSSRQDSYEQYF	TGTGCCAGCAGCTCCAGACAGGACTCCTACGAGCAGTACTTC